The next 20 T cell receptor beta chains were all read from a single sample in a study of cytomegalovirus exposure and HLA in healthy donors. Primers: 60 Vbeta forward and 13 Jbeta reverse. Profiling relied on immunoSEQ multiplex PCR, and the TCRdb table lists in-frame clones only, not all of them. The top ten clones hold nearly 2% of a sample with some 160,000 clones, approximately 86% of them seen once. The source material was PBMCs. Receptors originate from a woman between 18 and 30 years old in good health and CMV-seronegative.

This clone was counted a single time. This chain connects TRBV7-9 to TRBJ2-1, with 7 positions matching TRBD1. The CDR3 has 16 residues. Germline CDR1 and CDR2: SEHNR and FQNEAQ (reference sequence). V lost 4 bases, J lost 5 bases, and 11 bases stayed unmatched. CDR3 protein: CASSSTGDVRDNEQFF. For the CDR3, the DNA is TGTGCCAGCAGCTCTACAGGGGATGTAAGGGACAATGAGCAGTTCTTC.

V usage is TRBV27 and J usage is TRBJ2-1; 9 bases are shared with TRBD2. CDR1 MNHEY and CDR2 SMNVEV come from the germline V gene (reference sequence). The CDR3 sequence is 17 residues long. With V trimmed by 2 bases and J by 7 bases, 12 bases remained unmatched. CDR3: CASSLPIAVAGENEQFF. As DNA, the CDR3 is TGTGCCAGCAGTTTACCTATAGCGGTAGCGGGGGAGAATGAGCAGTTCTTC.

The chain employs TRBV9 and TRBJ2-7, with 10 bases identical to TRBD2. V dropped 0 bases and J dropped 3; count of bases not matched to a gene: 12. From germline, CDR1 is SGDLS and CDR2 YYNGEE. The CDR3 totals 18 residues. Here the CDR3 reads CASSVGASGRFTFYEQYF. CDR3 nucleotides: TGTGCCAGCAGCGTAGGAGCTAGCGGGAGATTCACCTTCTACGAGCAGTACTTC.

This chain uses TRBV18 with TRBJ1-2; no clear D gene. The V and J ends lost 2 bases and 0 bases respectively, with 10 bases between them. The CDR3 sequence is 15 residues long. The V gene's germline CDR1 is KGHSH and CDR2 LQKENI. CDR3 in amino acids: CASSPASSANYGYTF. For the CDR3, the DNA is TGTGCCAGCTCACCAGCTAGCAGCGCTAACTATGGCTACACCTTC.

The chain employs TRBV7-8 and TRBJ1-2; the D gene is possibly TRBD1 (6 bases). Trimming removed 5 bases from V and 1 base from J, with 14 bases in between. This CDR3 comprises 15 residues. Germline V lookup: CDR1 SGHVS, CDR2 FQNEAQ. CDR3 DNA: TGTGCCAGCAGCCTTGCGACAGGACTTAACTATGGCTACACCTTC. Its protein product is CASSLATGLNYGYTF. Looking up the rest from reference TRBV7-8 and TRBJ1-2 gives the full variable domain: GAGVSQSPRYKVAKRGQDVALRCDPISGHVSLFWYQQALGQGPEFLTYFQNEAQLDKSGLPSDRFFAERPEGSVSTLKIQRTQQEDSAVYLCASSLATGLNYGYTFGSGTRLTVV.

The chain carries TRBV19 and TRBJ2-1, with TRBD2 identical over 9 bases. The CDR3 loop spans 15 amino acids. CDR1 and CDR2 (germline): LNHDA, SQIVND (reference sequence). The V gene end was trimmed by 6 bases and the J gene end by 2 bases; junction bases not matched to a gene: 5. This CDR3 reads CASRSRLAAYNEQFF. CDR3 DNA sequence: TGTGCCAGTAGATCTAGACTAGCGGCCTACAATGAGCAGTTCTTC.

The chain links TRBV28 to TRBJ2-7; D uncertain. The CDR3 has 15 residues. The V end was cut by 3 bases, the J end by 2 bases, with 14 bases between. The germline CDR1 and CDR2 sequences are MDHEN and SYDVKM. The CDR3: CASSLAQVGTYEQYF. CDR3 bases: TGTGCCAGCAGTTTGGCCCAGGTAGGCACCTACGAGCAGTACTTC.

The chain employs TRBV4-1 and TRBJ1-1, with 7 bases matching TRBD1. The CDR3 extends over 15 amino acids. V lost 5 bases, J lost 4 bases, and 10 bases stayed unmatched. Germline V gene lookup returns CDR1 MGHRA and CDR2 YSYEKL. The CDR3 loop reads CASSNQGQSSTEAFF. CDR3 in DNA: TGCGCCAGCAGCAACCAGGGACAGAGTTCCACTGAAGCTTTCTTT.

This clone was seen a few times. This chain links TRBV4-1 with TRBJ2-7; D might be TRBD1 (5 bases). The germline V and J ends were trimmed by 4 bases and 7 bases, with 14 bases remaining between them. The CDR3 is 13 residues long. Germline V gives CDR1 MGHRA, CDR2 YSYEKL. The CDR3 sequence is CASSLGVGVEQYF. The CDR3 DNA is TGCGCCAGCAGCCTAGGGGTAGGGGTGGAGCAGTACTTC.

The chain links TRBV5-5 to TRBJ2-7; possible D gene TRBD2, 5 bases. V lost 3 bases and J lost 2, with 12 bases in between. From germline, CDR1 is SGHKS and CDR2 YYEKEE (reference sequence). The CDR3 length is 14 residues. The CDR3 DNA reads as TGTGCCAGCAGCTCAGACGGAGGAACCTACGAGCAGTACTTC. Translation gives CASSSDGGTYEQYF. The entire variable domain, with the rest obtained from reference TRBV5-5 and TRBJ2-7, is as follows: DAGVTQSPTHLIKTRGQQVTLRCSPISGHKSVSWYQQVLGQGPQFIFQYYEKEERGRGNFPDRFSARQFPNYSSELNVNALLLGDSALYLCASSSDGGTYEQYFGPGTRLTVT.

This clone has a single count. The V and J genes are TRBV9 and TRBJ2-5, with 9 bases that match TRBD2. Germline V CDR1 and CDR2: SGDLS, YYNGEE. This CDR3 has 16 amino acids. Losses at the gene ends were 1 base for V and 4 bases for J; bases not matched to a gene: 8. Here the CDR3 DNA reads TGTGCCAGCAGCGTATCGCCTAGCGGGAAGGGAGAGACCCAGTACTTC. This sequence encodes CASSVSPSGKGETQYF.

The rearrangement links TRBV27 to TRBJ1-2; D is ambiguous. Germline V gene data show CDR1 as MNHEY and CDR2 as SMNVEV (reference sequence). V shed 5 bases and J shed 0 bases, with 10 bases lying between them. The CDR3 is 14 residues long. The CDR3 here is CASSPSVANYGYTF. DNA for the CDR3: TGTGCCAGCAGTCCATCGGTCGCTAACTATGGCTACACCTTC.

The count of this clone is one. At one end, the junction sequence differs from germline, possibly due to a read error. The rearrangement links TRBV7-9 to TRBJ2-1; D remains ambiguous. The length of the CDR3 is 14 residues. The V gene's germline CDR1 is SEHNR and CDR2 FQNEAQ (reference sequence). In DNA form, the CDR3 reads TGTTCCAGCAGCTTATTCATTCACAACAATGAGCAGTTCTTC. It codes for CSSSLFIHNNEQFF.

This rearrangement joins TRBV6-1 to TRBJ1-3, with 7 bases that match TRBD1. The V and J ends lost 0 bases and 5 bases, in that order; junction bases with no gene match: 4. The CDR3 length is 15 residues. Germline V gene lookup returns CDR1 MNHNS and CDR2 SASEGT. For the CDR3, the DNA is TGTGCCAGCAGTGAAGCCGACAGGGATAGAAACACCATATATTTT. The encoded protein is CASSEADRDRNTIYF.

Only a few counts were recorded for this clone. The chain combines TRBV4-1 with TRBJ1-1; 7 bases fit TRBD1. V was clipped by 2 bases and J by 4 bases; unmatched bases: 4. CDR1 and CDR2 from the germline V gene are MGHRA and YSYEKL. The CDR3 runs to 14 residues. In nucleotides, the CDR3 is TGCGCCAGCAGCCAAACGGCAGGGGGCACTGAAGCTTTCTTT. Amino acid sequence: CASSQTAGGTEAFF.

The chain has TRBV2 and TRBJ1-2; D might be TRBD1 (6 bases). The germline V and J ends were trimmed by 7 bases and 11 bases, with 17 bases remaining between them. Germline V gene data show CDR1 as SNHLY and CDR2 as FYNNEI. The length of the CDR3 is 12 residues. The chain's CDR3 is CASKGTLPQYTF. The CDR3 region has the DNA TGTGCCAGCAAGGGGACATTGCCCCAATACACCTTC.

This clone was seen just once. The chain is built from TRBV19 and TRBJ1-1; D call uncertain. The germline gives CDR1 LNHDA, CDR2 SQIVND (reference sequence). The CDR3 is 14 residues long. Trimming removed 3 bases at V and 1 base at J, with 9 bases between. CDR3 sequence reads: CASSIGRTNTEAFF. The DNA of the CDR3 is TGTGCCAGTAGTATTGGGCGTACGAACACTGAAGCTTTCTTT.

The genes are TRBV28 and TRBJ2-7; tentative D call: TRBD1 (6 bases). Trimming took 6 bases from V and 8 from J, leaving 11 bases between them. This CDR3 is 11 amino acids long. The germline CDR1 and CDR2 sequences are MDHEN and SYDVKM. CDR3 in amino acids: CASRKGDQQYF. CDR3 nucleotide sequence: TGTGCCAGCAGAAAGGGGGACCAGCAGTACTTC.

This chain links TRBV16 with TRBJ2-1; D is ambiguous. V lost 0 bases and J 4 bases, leaving 13 bases between the germline ends. The CDR3 sequence is 16 residues long. Germline lookup yields CDR1 KGHSY and CDR2 FQNENV. This chain's CDR3 is CASSQSGRSAYNEQFF. As DNA, the CDR3 is TGTGCCAGCAGCCAATCCGGCAGGTCGGCATACAATGAGCAGTTCTTC. The full variable domain, its missing parts supplied by reference TRBV16 and TRBJ2-1, is GEEVAQTPKHLVRGEGQKAKLYCAPIKGHSYVFWYQQVLKNEFKFLISFQNENVFDETGMPKERFSAKCLPNSPCSLEIQATKLEDSAVYFCASSQSGRSAYNEQFFGPGTRLTVL.

This rearrangement joins TRBV10-3 to TRBJ2-7, with no clear D. The CDR3 totals 13 residues. Trimming pared 7 bases from V and 3 bases from J, leaving 13 bases between. Germline CDR1 ENHRY, CDR2 SYGVKD. The CDR3 loop is CAIMGISHYEQYF. The CDR3 bases are TGTGCCATCATGGGCATTTCCCACTACGAGCAGTACTTC.